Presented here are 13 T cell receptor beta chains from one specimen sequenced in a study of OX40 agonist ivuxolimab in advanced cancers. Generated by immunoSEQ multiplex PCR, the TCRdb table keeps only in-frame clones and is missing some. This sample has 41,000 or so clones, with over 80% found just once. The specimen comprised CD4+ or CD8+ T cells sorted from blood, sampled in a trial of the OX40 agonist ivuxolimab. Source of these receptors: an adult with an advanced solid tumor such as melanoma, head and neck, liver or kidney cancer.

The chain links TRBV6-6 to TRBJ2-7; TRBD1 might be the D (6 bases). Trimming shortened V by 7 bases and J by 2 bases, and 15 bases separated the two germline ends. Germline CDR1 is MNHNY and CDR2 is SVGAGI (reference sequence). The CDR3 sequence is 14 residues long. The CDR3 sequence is CASISQGSPYEQYF. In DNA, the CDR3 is TGTGCCAGCATCTCACAGGGTTCTCCCTACGAGCAGTACTTC.

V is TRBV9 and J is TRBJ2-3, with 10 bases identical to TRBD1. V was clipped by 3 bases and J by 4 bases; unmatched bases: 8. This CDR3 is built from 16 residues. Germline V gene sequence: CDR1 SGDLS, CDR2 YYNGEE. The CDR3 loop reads CASSASGTGVADTQYF. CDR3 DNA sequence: TGTGCCAGCAGCGCTTCCGGGACAGGGGTAGCAGATACGCAGTATTTT. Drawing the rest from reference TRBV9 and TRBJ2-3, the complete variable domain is DSGVTQTPKHLITATGQRVTLRCSPRSGDLSVYWYQQSLDQGLQFLIQYYNGEERAKGNILERFSAQQFPDLHSELNLSSLELGDSALYFCASSASGTGVADTQYFGPGTRLTVL.

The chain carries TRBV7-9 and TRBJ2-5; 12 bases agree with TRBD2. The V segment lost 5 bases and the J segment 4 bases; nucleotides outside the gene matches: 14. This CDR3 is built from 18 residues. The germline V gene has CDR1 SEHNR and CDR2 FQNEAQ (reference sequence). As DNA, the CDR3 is TGTGCCAGCAGCGGATGGCGCGGACTAGCGGGATTTGGAGAGACCCAGTACTTC. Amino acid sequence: CASSGWRGLAGFGETQYF.

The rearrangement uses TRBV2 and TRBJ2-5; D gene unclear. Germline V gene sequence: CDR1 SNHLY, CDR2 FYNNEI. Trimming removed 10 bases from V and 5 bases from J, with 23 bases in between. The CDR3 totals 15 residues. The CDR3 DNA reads TGTGCCACAGGACGAATGGGCCTGATCGGGGAGACCCAGTACTTC. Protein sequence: CATGRMGLIGETQYF.

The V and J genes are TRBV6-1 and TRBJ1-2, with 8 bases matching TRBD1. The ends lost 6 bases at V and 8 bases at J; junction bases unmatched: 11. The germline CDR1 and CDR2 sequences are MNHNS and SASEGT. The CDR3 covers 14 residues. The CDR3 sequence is CASRDGQGGNGYTF. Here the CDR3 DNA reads TGTGCCAGCAGGGATGGACAGGGAGGGAACGGCTACACCTTC.

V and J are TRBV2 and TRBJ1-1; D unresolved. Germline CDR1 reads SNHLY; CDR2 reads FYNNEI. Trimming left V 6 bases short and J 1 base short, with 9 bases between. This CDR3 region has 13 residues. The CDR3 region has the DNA TGTGCCAGCAGCCGAACACCGAACACTGAAGCTTTCTTT. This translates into CASSRTPNTEAFF.

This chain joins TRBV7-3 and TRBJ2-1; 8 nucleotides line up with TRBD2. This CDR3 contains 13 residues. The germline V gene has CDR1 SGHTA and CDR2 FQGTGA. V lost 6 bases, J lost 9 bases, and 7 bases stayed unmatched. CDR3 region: CASSPLAGSEQFF. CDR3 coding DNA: TGTGCCAGCAGTCCTTTAGCGGGATCTGAGCAGTTCTTC.

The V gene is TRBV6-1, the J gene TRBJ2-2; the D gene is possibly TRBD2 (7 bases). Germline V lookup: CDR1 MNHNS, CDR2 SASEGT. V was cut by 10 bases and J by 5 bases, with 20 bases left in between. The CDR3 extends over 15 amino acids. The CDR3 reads CATKGGAVFTGELFF. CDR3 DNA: TGTGCCACAAAGGGGGGGGCGGTTTTTACCGGGGAGCTGTTTTTT.

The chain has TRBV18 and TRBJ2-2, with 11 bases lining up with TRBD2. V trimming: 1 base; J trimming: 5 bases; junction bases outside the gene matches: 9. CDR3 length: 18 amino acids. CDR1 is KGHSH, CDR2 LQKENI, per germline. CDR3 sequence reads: CASSPQSGLAGQTGELFF. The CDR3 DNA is TGTGCCAGCTCACCACAGTCAGGACTAGCGGGTCAAACCGGGGAGCTGTTTTTT.

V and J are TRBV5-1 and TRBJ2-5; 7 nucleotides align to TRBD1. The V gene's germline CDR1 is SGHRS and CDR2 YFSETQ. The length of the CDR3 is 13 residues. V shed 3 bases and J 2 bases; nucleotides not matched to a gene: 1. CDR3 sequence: CASSWDRQETQYF. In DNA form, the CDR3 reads TGCGCCAGCAGCTGGGACAGACAAGAGACCCAGTACTTC.

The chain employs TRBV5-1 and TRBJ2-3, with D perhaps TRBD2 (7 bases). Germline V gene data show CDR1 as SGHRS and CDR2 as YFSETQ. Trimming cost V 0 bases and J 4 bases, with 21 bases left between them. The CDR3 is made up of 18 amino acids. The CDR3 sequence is CASSLAYGGPMVPDTQYF. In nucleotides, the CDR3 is TGCGCCAGCAGCTTGGCCTACGGGGGGCCCATGGTCCCAGATACGCAGTATTTT.

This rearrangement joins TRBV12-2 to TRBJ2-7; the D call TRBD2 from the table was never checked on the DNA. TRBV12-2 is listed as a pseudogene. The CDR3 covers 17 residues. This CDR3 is CASRQRRTSSDLLEQYF. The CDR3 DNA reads TGTGCAAGTCGCCAAAGGAGGACTAGCTCCGATCTGCTGGAGCAGTACTTC.

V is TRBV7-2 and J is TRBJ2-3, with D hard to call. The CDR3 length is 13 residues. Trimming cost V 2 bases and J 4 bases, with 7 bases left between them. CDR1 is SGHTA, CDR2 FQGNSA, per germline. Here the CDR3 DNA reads TGTGCCAGCAGCTTATTTGTGGCAGATACGCAGTATTTT. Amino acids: CASSLFVADTQYF.